Listed below are T cell receptor beta chains from one sample, sequenced in a study of blood T cell repertoires in COVID-19. Method: immunoSEQ multiplex PCR; TCRdb's copy keeps in-frame clones and lacks some. The profile shows over 45,000 clones, around 80% of them singletons. The sequencing input was peripheral blood. These receptors all come from an elderly woman with acute or convalescent COVID-19. Both conserved end residues are part of each CDR3. A D gene is named only where the DNA matches it firmly. Clone size is given for some rows only: seen once, a few or many times, or a class if the clone is expanded.

TRBV11-3	TRBJ1-4	.	TRBD1	TGTGCCAGCAGATCGACAGGGACTAATGAAAAACTGTTTTTT	CASRSTGTNEKLFF
TRBV7-2	TRBJ2-3	.	TRBD2	TGTGCCAGCGGTCTAGCGGGGGGAGCAGATACGCAGTATTTT	CASGLAGGADTQYF
TRBV6-5	TRBJ2-7	.	TRBD2	TGTGCCAGCAGTTTGAAAGCGGGGGGCCGTTTCGAGCAGTACTTC	CASSLKAGGRFEQYF
TRBV6-6	TRBJ1-1	.	.	TGTGCCAGCAGTGCCGGGGTGAACACTGAAGCTTTCTTT	CASSAGVNTEAFF
TRBV19	TRBJ2-7	.	.	TGTGCCAGTAGTAGTTCCGGGGGTGGCTACGAGCAGTACTTC	CASSSSGGGYEQYF
TRBV3-1/TRBV3-2	TRBJ2-5	once	.	TGTGCCAGCAGCCAAGCTGTAGACCGGGTAAAGACCCAGTACTTC	CASSQAVDRVKTQYF
TRBV7-2	TRBJ1-3	.	TRBD1	TGTGCCAGCAGCGACAGGGGTGGTGGAAACACCATATATTTT	CASSDRGGGNTIYF
TRBV5-1	TRBJ2-3	.	TRBD2	TGCGCCAGCAGCCCGACTAAAGCGGGGGCAGATACGCAGTATTTT	CASSPTKAGADTQYF
TRBV7-9	TRBJ2-7	.	.	TGTGCCAGCAGCTTATTTGAGCAGGGCGAGCAGTACTTC	CASSLFEQGEQYF
TRBV29-1	TRBJ1-2	.	TRBD1	TGCAGCGCCACAGGGGCCGGTCGCTATGGCTACACCTTC	CSATGAGRYGYTF
TRBV5-1	TRBJ2-4	few	TRBD2	TGCGCCAGCAGCTTGGACGGGGGGGCCGGTTTGGGCATTCAGTACTTC	CASSLDGGAGLGIQYF
TRBV27	TRBJ1-2	.	TRBD1	TGTGCCAGCAGTAAGGGACAGGGCTATGGCTACACCTTC	CASSKGQGYGYTF
TRBV5-6	TRBJ1-2	.	TRBD1	TGTGCCAGCAGCCCCGACAGGGGTCTGGTCTATGGCTACACCTTC	CASSPDRGLVYGYTF
TRBV28	TRBJ2-6	.	.	TGTGCCAGCAGTTTGGGGGGCTCTGGGGCCAACGTCCTGACTTTC	CASSLGGSGANVLTF